The TCR beta chain under discussion was sequenced for a study of blood T cell repertoires in COVID-19. The V end lost 5 bases, the J end lost 9 bases, and 11 bases lay between the germline ends. This CDR3 comprises 12 residues. Per the germline V gene, CDR1 is LNHDA and CDR2 is SQIVND (reference sequence). Original methodology: Researchers report that nucleated cell counts were estimated from reference gene primer amplification. The repertoire was sequenced with immunoSEQ multiplex PCR; TCRdb's copy has only in-frame clones and lacks some. For V, J and clone size, that table is used; D and trimming come from the DNA. The top ten clones hold less than 8.5% of a sample with 88,000 or so clones, 75% to 90% of them seen once.

The sequence was collected from a man in his 60s with acute or convalescent COVID-19. The J gene is TRBJ1-5, the V gene TRBV19, with unresolved D. The source material was peripheral blood. CDR3 DNA sequence: TGTGCCAGTAGTTACGCCGCAGGGCCCCAGCATTTT. This gives the protein CASSYAAGPQHF.